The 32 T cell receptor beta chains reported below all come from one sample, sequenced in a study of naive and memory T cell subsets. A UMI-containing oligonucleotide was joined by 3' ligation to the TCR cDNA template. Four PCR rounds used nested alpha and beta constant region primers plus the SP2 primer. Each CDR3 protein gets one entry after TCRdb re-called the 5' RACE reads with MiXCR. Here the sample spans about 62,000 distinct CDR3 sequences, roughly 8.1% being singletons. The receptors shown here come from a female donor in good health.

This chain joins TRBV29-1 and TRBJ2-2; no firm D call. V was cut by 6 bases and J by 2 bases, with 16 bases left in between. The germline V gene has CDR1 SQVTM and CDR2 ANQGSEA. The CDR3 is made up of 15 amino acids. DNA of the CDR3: TGCAGCGTCCGTCGCGGAAGGGTCAACACCGGGGAGCTGTTTTTT. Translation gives CSVRRGRVNTGELFF.

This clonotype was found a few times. This chain's CDR3 is CASSTREGAGELFF. The CDR3 coding sequence is TGTGCCAGTAGTACCAGGGAAGGGGCCGGGGAGCTGTTTTTT. This chain uses TRBV19 with TRBJ2-2; maybe TRBD1 (5 bases). This CDR3 contains 14 residues. The V and J ends lost 4 bases and 6 bases respectively, with 12 bases between them. The germline V gene has CDR1 LNHDA and CDR2 SQIVND (reference sequence).

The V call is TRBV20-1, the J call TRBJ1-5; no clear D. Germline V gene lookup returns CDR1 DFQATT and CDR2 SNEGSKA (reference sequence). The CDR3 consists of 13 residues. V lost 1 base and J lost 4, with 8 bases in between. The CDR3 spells CSARGIGNQPQHF. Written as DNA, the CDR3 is TGCAGTGCTAGAGGAATTGGGAATCAGCCCCAGCATTTT.

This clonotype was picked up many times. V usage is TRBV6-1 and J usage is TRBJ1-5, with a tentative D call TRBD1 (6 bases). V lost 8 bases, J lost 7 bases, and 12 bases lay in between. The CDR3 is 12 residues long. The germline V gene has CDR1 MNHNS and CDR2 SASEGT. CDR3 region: CASPGQRQPQHF. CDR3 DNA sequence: TGTGCCAGCCCTGGACAGAGACAGCCCCAGCATTTT.

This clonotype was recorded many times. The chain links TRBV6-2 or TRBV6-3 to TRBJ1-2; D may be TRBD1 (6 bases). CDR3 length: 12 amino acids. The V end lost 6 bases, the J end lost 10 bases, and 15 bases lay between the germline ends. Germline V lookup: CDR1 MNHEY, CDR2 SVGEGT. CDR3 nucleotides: TGTGCCAGCAGCTCCCCCGACAGGTCCTACACCTTC. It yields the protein CASSSPDRSYTF.

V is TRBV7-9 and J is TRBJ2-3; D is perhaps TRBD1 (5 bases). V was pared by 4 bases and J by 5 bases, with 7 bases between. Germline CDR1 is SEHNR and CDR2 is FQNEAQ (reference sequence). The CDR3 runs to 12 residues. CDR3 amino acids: CASSYTGDTQYF. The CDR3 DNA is TGTGCCAGCAGCTATACAGGAGATACGCAGTATTTT.

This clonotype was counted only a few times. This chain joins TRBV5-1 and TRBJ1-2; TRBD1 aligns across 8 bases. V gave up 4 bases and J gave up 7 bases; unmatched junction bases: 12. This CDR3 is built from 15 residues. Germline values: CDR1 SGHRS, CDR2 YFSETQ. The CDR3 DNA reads TGCGCCAGCAGCCCCGGACAGGGAAGAGCACCTGGCTACACCTTC. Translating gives CASSPGQGRAPGYTF.

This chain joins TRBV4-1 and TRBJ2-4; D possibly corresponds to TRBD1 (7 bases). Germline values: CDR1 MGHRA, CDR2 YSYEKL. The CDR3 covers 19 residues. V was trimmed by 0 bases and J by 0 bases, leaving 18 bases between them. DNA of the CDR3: TGCGCCAGCAGCCAAGAAGGAGGGGGCTCCTTTCGAGCCAAAAACATTCAGTACTTC. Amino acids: CASSQEGGGSFRAKNIQYF.

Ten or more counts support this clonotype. The CDR3 region has the DNA TGTGCCAGCAGTTTGCTCCTCGGACGAGATACGCAGTATTTT. Its protein product is CASSLLLGRDTQYF. The rearrangement links TRBV28 to TRBJ2-3; D gene unclear. Germline values: CDR1 MDHEN, CDR2 SYDVKM. The CDR3 is 14 amino acids. Trimming removed 3 bases from V and 5 bases from J, with 12 bases in between.

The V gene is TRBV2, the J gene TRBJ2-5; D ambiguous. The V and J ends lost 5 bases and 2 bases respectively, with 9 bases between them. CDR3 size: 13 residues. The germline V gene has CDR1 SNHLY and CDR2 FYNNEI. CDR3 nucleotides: TGTGCCAGCAGTCCAGACGGACAAGAGACCCAGTACTTC. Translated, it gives CASSPDGQETQYF.

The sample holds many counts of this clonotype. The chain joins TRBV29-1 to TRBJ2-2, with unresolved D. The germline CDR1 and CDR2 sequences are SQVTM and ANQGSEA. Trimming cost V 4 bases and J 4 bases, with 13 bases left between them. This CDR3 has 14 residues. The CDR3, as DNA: TGCAGCGTTGGGTCTTCCCTCGGCACCGGGGAGCTGTTTTTT. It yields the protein CSVGSSLGTGELFF.

The CDR3 sequence: CASSPTLTNEQFF. The CDR3 nucleotides are TGTGCCAGCAGCCCGACTTTAACGAATGAGCAGTTCTTC. This chain joins TRBV11-3 and TRBJ2-1, with no clear D. Germline CDR1 and CDR2: SGHNT and YENEEA. This CDR3 spans 13 amino acids. V lost 5 bases and J 7 bases, leaving 12 bases between the germline ends.

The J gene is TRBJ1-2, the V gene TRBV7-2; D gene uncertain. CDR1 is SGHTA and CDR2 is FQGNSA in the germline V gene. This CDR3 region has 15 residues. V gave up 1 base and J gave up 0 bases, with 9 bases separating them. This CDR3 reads CASSLDGVANYGYTF. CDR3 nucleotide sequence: TGTGCCAGCAGCTTAGATGGGGTAGCTAACTATGGCTACACCTTC.

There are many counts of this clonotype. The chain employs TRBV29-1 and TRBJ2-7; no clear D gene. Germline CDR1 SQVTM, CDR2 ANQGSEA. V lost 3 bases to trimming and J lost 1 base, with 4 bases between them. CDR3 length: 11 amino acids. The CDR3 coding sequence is TGCAGCGTTGAGGCGTCCTACGAGCAGTACTTC. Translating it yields CSVEASYEQYF.

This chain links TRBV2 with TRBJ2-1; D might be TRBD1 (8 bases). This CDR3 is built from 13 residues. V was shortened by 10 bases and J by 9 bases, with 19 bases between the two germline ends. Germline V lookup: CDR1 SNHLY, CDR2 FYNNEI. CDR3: CATKNRGGFEQFF. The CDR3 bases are TGTGCCACCAAAAACAGGGGGGGCTTTGAGCAGTTCTTC.

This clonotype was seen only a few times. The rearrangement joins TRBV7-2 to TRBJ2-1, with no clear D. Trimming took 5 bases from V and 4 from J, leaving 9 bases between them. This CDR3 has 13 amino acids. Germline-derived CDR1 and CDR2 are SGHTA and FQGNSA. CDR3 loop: CASSRENYNEQFF. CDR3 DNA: TGTGCCAGCAGCCGAGAGAATTACAATGAGCAGTTCTTC. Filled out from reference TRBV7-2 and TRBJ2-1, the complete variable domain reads GAGVSQSPSNKVTEKGKDVELRCDPISGHTALYWYRQSLGQGLEFLIYFQGNSAPDKSGLPSDRFSAERTGGSVSTLTIQRTQQEDSAVYLCASSRENYNEQFFGPGTRLTVL.

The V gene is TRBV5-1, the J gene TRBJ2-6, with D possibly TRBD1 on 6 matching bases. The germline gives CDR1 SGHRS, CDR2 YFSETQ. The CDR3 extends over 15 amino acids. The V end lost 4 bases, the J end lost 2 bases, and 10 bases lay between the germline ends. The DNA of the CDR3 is TGCGCCAGCAGCAGCTACAGGGCTGGGGCCAACGTCCTGACTTTC. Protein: CASSSYRAGANVLTF.

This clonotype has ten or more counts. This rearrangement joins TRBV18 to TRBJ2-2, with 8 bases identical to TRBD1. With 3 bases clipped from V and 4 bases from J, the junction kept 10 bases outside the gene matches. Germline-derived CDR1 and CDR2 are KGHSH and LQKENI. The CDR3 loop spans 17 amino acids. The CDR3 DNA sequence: TGTGCCAGCTCACCTGCCGGACAGGGAGGAGGCACCGGGGAGCTGTTTTTT. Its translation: CASSPAGQGGGTGELFF.

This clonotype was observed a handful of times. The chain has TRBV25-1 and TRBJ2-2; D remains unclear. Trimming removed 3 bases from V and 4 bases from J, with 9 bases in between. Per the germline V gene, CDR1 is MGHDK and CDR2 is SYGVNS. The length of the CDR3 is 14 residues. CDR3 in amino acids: CASSDSLVTGELFF. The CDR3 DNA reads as TGTGCCAGCAGTGATTCCCTAGTCACCGGGGAGCTGTTTTTT.

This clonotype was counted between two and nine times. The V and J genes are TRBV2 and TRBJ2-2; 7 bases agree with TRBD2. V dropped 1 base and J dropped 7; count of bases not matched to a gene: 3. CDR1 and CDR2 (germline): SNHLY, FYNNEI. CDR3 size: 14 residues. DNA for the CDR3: TGTGCCAGCAGTGAAGGCGGGGGAGGCGGGGAGCTGTTTTTT. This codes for CASSEGGGGGELFF.

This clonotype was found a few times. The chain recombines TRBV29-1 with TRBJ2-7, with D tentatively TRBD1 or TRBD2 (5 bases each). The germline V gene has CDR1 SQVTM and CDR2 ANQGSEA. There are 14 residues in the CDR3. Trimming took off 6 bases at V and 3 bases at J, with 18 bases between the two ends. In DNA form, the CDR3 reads TGCAGCGTAGCCGGGACCCCCCTCGGCTACGAGCAGTACTTC. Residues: CSVAGTPLGYEQYF.

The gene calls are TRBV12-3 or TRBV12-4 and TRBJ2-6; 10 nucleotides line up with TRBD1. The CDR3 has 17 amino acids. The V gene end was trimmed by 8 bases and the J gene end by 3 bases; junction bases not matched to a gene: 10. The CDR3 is CASGGQGLTGGANVLTF. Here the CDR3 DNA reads TGTGCCAGCGGGGGACAGGGGCTGACGGGTGGGGCCAACGTCCTGACTTTC.

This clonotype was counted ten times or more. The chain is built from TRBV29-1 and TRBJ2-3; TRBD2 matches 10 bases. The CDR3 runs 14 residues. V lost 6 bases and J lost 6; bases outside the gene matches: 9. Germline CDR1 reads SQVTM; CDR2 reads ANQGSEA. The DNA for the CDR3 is TGCAGCGTGAGGGCTAGCGGGGGTGGTGATACGCAGTATTTT. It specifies CSVRASGGGDTQYF.

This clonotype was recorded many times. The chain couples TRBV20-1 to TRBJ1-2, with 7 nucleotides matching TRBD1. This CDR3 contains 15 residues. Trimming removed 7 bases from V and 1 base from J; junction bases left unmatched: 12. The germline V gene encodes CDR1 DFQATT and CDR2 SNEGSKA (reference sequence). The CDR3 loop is CSGSLPGGRNYGYTF. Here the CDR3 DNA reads TGCAGTGGGAGTCTTCCAGGGGGACGTAACTATGGCTACACCTTC.

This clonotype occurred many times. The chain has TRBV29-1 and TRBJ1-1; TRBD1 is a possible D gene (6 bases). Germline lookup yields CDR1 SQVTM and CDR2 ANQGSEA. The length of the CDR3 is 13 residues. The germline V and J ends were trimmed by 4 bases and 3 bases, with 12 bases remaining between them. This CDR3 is CSVVRGEDTEAFF. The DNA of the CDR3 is TGCAGCGTTGTTAGGGGGGAGGACACTGAAGCTTTCTTT. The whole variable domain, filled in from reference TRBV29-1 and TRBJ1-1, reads SAVISQKPSRDICQRGTSLTIQCQVDSQVTMMFWYRQQPGQSLTLIATANQGSEATYESGFVIDKFPISRPNLTFSTLTVSNMSPEDSSIYLCSVVRGEDTEAFFGQGTRLTVV.

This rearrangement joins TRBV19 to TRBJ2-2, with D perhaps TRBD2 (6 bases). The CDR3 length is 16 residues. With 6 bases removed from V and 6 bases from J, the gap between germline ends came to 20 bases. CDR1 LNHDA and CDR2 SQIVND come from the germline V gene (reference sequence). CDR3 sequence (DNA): TGTGCCAGTAGCCTAGGACTAATTAACTACGCCGGGGAGCTGTTTTTT. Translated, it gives CASSLGLINYAGELFF.

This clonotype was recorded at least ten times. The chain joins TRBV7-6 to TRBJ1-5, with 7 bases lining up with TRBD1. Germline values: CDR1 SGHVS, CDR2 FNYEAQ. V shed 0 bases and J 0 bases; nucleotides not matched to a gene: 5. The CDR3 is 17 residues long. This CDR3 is CASSLAVGQDSNQPQHF. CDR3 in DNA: TGTGCCAGCAGCTTAGCAGTAGGACAGGATAGCAATCAGCCCCAGCATTTT.

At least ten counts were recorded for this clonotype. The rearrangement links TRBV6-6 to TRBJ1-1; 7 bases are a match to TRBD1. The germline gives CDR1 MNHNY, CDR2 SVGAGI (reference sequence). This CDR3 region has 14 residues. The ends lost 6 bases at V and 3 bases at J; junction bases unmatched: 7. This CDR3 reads CASSPARGDTEAFF. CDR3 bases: TGTGCCAGCAGCCCCGCCAGGGGGGACACTGAAGCTTTCTTT.

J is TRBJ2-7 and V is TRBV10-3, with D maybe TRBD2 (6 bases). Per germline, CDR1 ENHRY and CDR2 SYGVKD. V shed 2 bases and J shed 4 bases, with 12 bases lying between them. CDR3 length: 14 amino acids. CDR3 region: CAISENIGGYEQYF. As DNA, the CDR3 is TGTGCCATCAGTGAGAATATCGGGGGATACGAGCAGTACTTC.

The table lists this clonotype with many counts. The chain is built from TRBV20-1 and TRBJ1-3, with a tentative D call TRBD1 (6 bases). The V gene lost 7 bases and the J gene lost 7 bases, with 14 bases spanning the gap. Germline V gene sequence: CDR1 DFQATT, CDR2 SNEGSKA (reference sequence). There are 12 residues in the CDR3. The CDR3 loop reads CSGTAVWNTIYF. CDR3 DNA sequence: TGCAGTGGGACAGCGGTCTGGAACACCATATATTTT.

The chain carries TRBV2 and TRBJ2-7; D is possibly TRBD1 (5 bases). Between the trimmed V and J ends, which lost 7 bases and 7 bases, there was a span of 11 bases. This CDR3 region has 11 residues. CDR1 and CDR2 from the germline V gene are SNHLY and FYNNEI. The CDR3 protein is CASNTQGEQYF. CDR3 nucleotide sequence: TGTGCCAGCAATACCCAGGGAGAGCAGTACTTC.

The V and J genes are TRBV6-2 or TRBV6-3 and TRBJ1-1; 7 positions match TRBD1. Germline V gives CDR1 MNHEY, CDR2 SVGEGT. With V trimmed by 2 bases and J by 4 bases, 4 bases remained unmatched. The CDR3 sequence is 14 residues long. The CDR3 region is CASSYPNRGTEAFF. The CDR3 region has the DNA TGTGCCAGCAGTTACCCAAACAGGGGCACTGAAGCTTTCTTT.